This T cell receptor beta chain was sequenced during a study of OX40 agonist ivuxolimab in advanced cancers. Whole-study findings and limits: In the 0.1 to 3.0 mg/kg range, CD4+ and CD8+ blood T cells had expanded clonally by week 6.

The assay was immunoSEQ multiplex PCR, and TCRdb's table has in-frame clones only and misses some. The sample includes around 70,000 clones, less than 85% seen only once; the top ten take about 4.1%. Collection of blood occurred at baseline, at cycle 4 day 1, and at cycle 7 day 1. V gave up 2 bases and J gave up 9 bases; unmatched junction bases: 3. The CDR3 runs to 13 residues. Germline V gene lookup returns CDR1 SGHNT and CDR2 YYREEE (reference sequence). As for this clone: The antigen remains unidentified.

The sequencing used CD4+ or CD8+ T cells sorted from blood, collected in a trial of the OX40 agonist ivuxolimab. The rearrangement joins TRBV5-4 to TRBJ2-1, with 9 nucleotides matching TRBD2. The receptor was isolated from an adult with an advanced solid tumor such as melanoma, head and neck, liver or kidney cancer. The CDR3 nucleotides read TGTGCCAGCAGCTTAGCGGGAGGAATTGAGCAGTTCTTC. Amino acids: CASSLAGGIEQFF. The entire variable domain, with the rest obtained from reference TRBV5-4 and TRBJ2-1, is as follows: ETGVTQSPTHLIKTRGQQVTLRCSSQSGHNTVSWYQQALGQGPQFIFQYYREEENGRGNFPPRFSGLQFPNYSSELNVNALELDDSALYLCASSLAGGIEQFFGPGTRLTVL.